This passage covers 8 T cell receptor beta chains from one sample sequenced in a study of blood T cells in healthy people across ages. The use of a sample-barcoded 5' primer and a J-beta primer mix characterized a second PCR of about 7 to 12 cycles. MiXCR, run by TCRdb on the 5' RACE reads, gives a single entry per CDR3 protein. Here the sample spans some 1.4 million distinct CDR3 sequences, roughly 40% being singletons. The sequenced material came from blood. The receptors derive from a woman aged 18-30 years in good health.

J is TRBJ2-1 and V is TRBV6-6, with 10 bases aligning to TRBD2. J lost 5 bases, V lost 5 bases, and 3 bases had no gene match. This CDR3 comprises 14 residues. CDR1 is MNHNY, CDR2 SVGAGI, per germline (reference sequence). Here the CDR3 DNA reads TGTGCCAGCAGTGTTCTAGCGGGGGACAATGAGCAGTTCTTC. This translates into CASSVLAGDNEQFF.

The chain carries TRBV14 and TRBJ1-2; D is perhaps TRBD1 (6 bases). The CDR3 extends over 13 amino acids. The V gene's germline CDR1 is SGHDN and CDR2 FVKESK. V lost 1 base to trimming and J lost 10 bases, with 13 bases between them. CDR3 sequence: CASSQGRAGDYTF. Here the CDR3 DNA reads TGTGCCAGCAGCCAAGGCCGGGCAGGGGACTACACCTTC.

This clonotype has only a few counts. V and J are TRBV5-1 and TRBJ2-3; TRBD2 aligns across 9 bases. The germline V gene encodes CDR1 SGHRS and CDR2 YFSETQ. The junction had 4 bases not matched to a gene; V was cut back by 1 base and J by 4 bases. This CDR3 has 15 amino acids. CDR3 protein: CASSLSSGAADTQYF. In DNA form, the CDR3 reads TGCGCCAGCAGCTTGTCTAGCGGGGCCGCAGATACGCAGTATTTT.

The CDR3 DNA sequence: TGTGCCAGCAGTTCCAGGGGTTCCTCTGGGGCCAACGTCCTGACTTTC. Translation gives CASSSRGSSGANVLTF. V usage is TRBV27 and J usage is TRBJ2-6; possible D gene TRBD1, 6 bases. CDR3 length: 16 residues. Trimming stripped 4 bases from V and 0 bases from J, with 10 bases between. The germline gives CDR1 MNHEY, CDR2 SMNVEV (reference sequence).

The CDR3 spells CASSFGGVAYEQYF. CDR3 sequence (DNA): TGTGCCAGCAGTTTCGGAGGGGTGGCCTACGAGCAGTACTTC. The chain carries TRBV12-3 or TRBV12-4 and TRBJ2-7; D might be TRBD2 (6 bases). The CDR3 extends over 14 amino acids. With 3 bases removed from V and 2 bases from J, the gap between germline ends came to 11 bases.

The chain recombines TRBV7-6 with TRBJ1-3; D possibly corresponds to TRBD1 (5 bases). This CDR3 comprises 21 residues. Per germline, CDR1 SGHVS and CDR2 FNYEAQ. V lost 0 bases and J 8 bases, leaving 32 bases between the germline ends. This CDR3 reads CASSLAPGTDDQTLWGDTIYF. The CDR3 bases are TGTGCCAGCAGCTTAGCGCCCGGGACGGACGATCAAACCCTCTGGGGGGACACCATATATTTT.

V usage is TRBV3-1 and J usage is TRBJ2-4; tentative D call: TRBD1 (5 bases). Trimming shortened V by 4 bases and J by 0 bases, and 16 bases separated the two germline ends. The germline V gene has CDR1 LGHDT and CDR2 YNNKEL (reference sequence). The CDR3 is 17 amino acids. DNA for the CDR3: TGTGCCAGCAGCCCAAGGGGCCAGCCATCAGCCAAAAACATTCAGTACTTC. Its protein is CASSPRGQPSAKNIQYF. The full variable domain, rest sourced from reference TRBV3-1 and TRBJ2-4, is DTAVSQTPKYLVTQMGNDKSIKCEQNLGHDTMYWYKQDSKKFLKIMFSYNNKELIINETVPNRFSPKSPDKAHLNLHINSLELGDSAVYFCASSPRGQPSAKNIQYFGAGTRLSVL.

This clonotype showed up many times. The chain employs TRBV4-1 and TRBJ2-1; D uncertain. CDR3 length: 14 amino acids. Trimming took 2 bases from V and 3 from J, leaving 8 bases between them. CDR1 is MGHRA and CDR2 is YSYEKL in the germline V gene. CDR3 DNA sequence: TGCGCCAGCAGCCAAACCAAACTCTACAATGAGCAGTTCTTC. It yields the protein CASSQTKLYNEQFF.